This T cell receptor (beta chain) was sequenced for a study of blood T cell repertoires in COVID-19. Study-wide context: There were acute and convalescent COVID-19 samples, and they came from the United States, Italy and Spain. T cells, B-cell-depleted T cells, or PBMCs provided the cDNA or gDNA that served as material.

The germline V gene encodes CDR1 GTSNPN and CDR2 SVGIG (reference sequence). Trimming cost V 1 base and J 4 bases, with 14 bases left between them. CDR3 length: 16 residues. Per the study methods: Counts of nucleated cells, estimated from reference gene primer amplification, were obtained. Using immunoSEQ multiplex PCR, the repertoire was profiled, and TCRdb retains in-frame clones only, with some absent. The V and J calls and clone size are taken from that table; D and trimming were inferred from the DNA. The profile covers about 220,000 clones, with about nine tenths appearing a single time and approximately 2% taken by the ten largest.

V gene TRBV30 combines with J gene TRBJ1-6; possibly TRBD1 for D (5 bases). Material for sequencing was peripheral blood. The TCR comes from a man aged 25-40 years who had recovered from COVID-19. The CDR3 loop reads CAWSALRGQYNSPLHF. The CDR3, as DNA: TGTGCCTGGAGTGCCCTCCGAGGACAATATAATTCACCCCTCCACTTT.